Listed here are 14 T cell receptor beta chains from one sample, sequenced in a study of vaccination and CD4 T cells after COVID-19. Cultured CD4+ T cells had their DNA profiled by the Oncomine TCR Beta short-read assay. TCRdb reprocessed the PCR reads with MiXCR, giving one entry per CDR3 protein. This sample has 7,600 or so distinct CDR3 sequences, with less than 40% found just once. These TCRs are of unknown antigen specificity. Treatment defined: approximately 9-day PBMC culture with coronavirus spike peptide pools or control peptides (ViraFEST assay). Collection of the unexposed donor's CD4+ T cells took place before the COVID-19 pandemic (2011-2018). The sequencing input was CD4+ T cells from blood, cultured in vitro. The receptors shown here come from a human donor in good health.

This clonotype was recorded a few times. The rearrangement joins TRBV6-1 to TRBJ1-2; D is unclear. The CDR3 consists of 12 residues. Germline V gene sequence: CDR1 MNHNS, CDR2 SASEGT. The germline V and J ends were trimmed by 6 bases and 0 bases, with 5 bases remaining between them. CDR3: CASRQTNYGYTF. Here the CDR3 DNA reads TGTGCCAGCAGACAGACTAACTATGGCTACACCTTC.

V gene TRBV5-4 combines with J gene TRBJ2-1; 11 bases fit TRBD2. This CDR3 contains 16 residues. Germline CDR1 and CDR2: SGHNT and YYREEE (reference sequence). Germline trimming cut 4 bases from V and 5 bases from J; bases unmatched to any gene: 8. Here the CDR3 reads CASSPIAGGLDNEQFF. The CDR3 bases are TGTGCCAGCAGCCCAATAGCGGGAGGGCTTGACAATGAGCAGTTCTTC.

The chain combines TRBV15 with TRBJ1-2; D is unresolved. V lost 0 bases to trimming and J lost 8 bases, with 10 bases between them. The CDR3 is made up of 13 amino acids. From germline, CDR1 is LNHNV and CDR2 YYDKDF (reference sequence). CDR3 DNA sequence: TGTGCCACCAGCAGAGATAGGAGGGAAGGCTACACCTTC. Its translation: CATSRDRREGYTF. Full variable domain (remainder filled in from reference TRBV15 and TRBJ1-2): DAMVIQNPRYQVTQFGKPVTLSCSQTLNHNVMYWYQQKSSQAPKLLFHYYDKDFNNEADTPDNFQSRRPNTSFCFLDIRSPGLGDTAMYLCATSRDRREGYTFGSGTRLTVV.

This sequence joins TRBV29-1 and TRBJ2-7; TRBD1 agrees at 11 bases. The ends lost 7 bases at V and 2 bases at J; junction bases unmatched: 10. The CDR3 is made up of 15 amino acids. From germline, CDR1 is SQVTM and CDR2 ANQGSEA. In DNA, the CDR3 is TGCAGCGCCCTAGGGTCGGGACAGGGGGCCTACGAGCAGTACTTC. Amino acid sequence: CSALGSGQGAYEQYF.

Regarding this clonotype: A read error may produce the germline difference seen at one junction end. The J gene is TRBJ2-1, the V gene TRBV7-9; weak D call: TRBD2 (6 bases). CDR1 and CDR2 (germline): SEHNR, FQNEAQ (reference sequence). This CDR3 has 11 residues. The chain's CDR3 is CASSLRDAAFF. In DNA form, the CDR3 reads TGCGCCAGCAGCTTGCGGGACGCGGCGTTCTTC. The full variable domain, rest sourced from reference TRBV7-9 and TRBJ2-1, is DTGVSQNPRHKITKRGQNVTFRCDPISEHNRLYWYRQTLGQGPEFLTYFQNEAQLEKSRLLSDRFSAERPKGSFSTLEIQRTEQGDSAMYLCASSLRDAAFFGPGTRLTVL.

This clonotype has a handful of counts. The CDR3 nucleotides read TGTGCCAGCAGCATCCCGACAGCTGTCTATGGCTACACCTTC. It codes for CASSIPTAVYGYTF. The J gene is TRBJ1-2, the V gene TRBV11-2, with D possibly being TRBD1 (5 bases). The CDR3 spans 14 residues. Germline CDR1 and CDR2: SGHAT and FQNNGV. Trimming took 5 bases from V and 4 from J, leaving 14 bases between them. The full variable domain, rest sourced from reference TRBV11-2 and TRBJ1-2, is EAGVAQSPRYKIIEKRQSVAFWCNPISGHATLYWYQQILGQGPKLLIQFQNNGVVDDSQLPKDRFSAERLKGVDSTLKIQPAKLEDSAVYLCASSIPTAVYGYTFGSGTRLTVV.

The chain combines TRBV6-5 with TRBJ1-1; D not certain. There are 14 residues in the CDR3. Germline loops: CDR1 MNHEY, CDR2 SVGAGI. Trimming removed 0 bases from V and 3 bases from J, with 8 bases in between. This CDR3 reads CASSYSIGDTEAFF. DNA of the CDR3: TGTGCCAGCAGTTACTCGATAGGTGACACTGAAGCTTTCTTT.

This clonotype has more than one count but fewer than ten. V and J are TRBV20-1 and TRBJ2-7; tentative D call: TRBD2 (6 bases). There are 13 residues in the CDR3. Trimming stripped 4 bases from V and 2 bases from J, with 12 bases between. Germline loops: CDR1 DFQATT, CDR2 SNEGSKA (reference sequence). DNA of the CDR3: TGCAGTGCTAACGGAGGGATCACCTACGAGCAGTACTTC. It is translated as CSANGGITYEQYF.

The chain couples TRBV20-1 to TRBJ1-6; D call uncertain. V gave up 1 base and J gave up 10 bases, with 11 bases separating them. Germline CDR1 is DFQATT and CDR2 is SNEGSKA (reference sequence). The CDR3 contains 13 residues. The CDR3 DNA follows: TGCAGTGCTAGAGTTAACGAGGTATCACCCCTCCACTTT. It is translated as CSARVNEVSPLHF.

The V gene is TRBV19, the J gene TRBJ1-5; no clear D gene. The length of the CDR3 is 12 residues. Germline CDR1 is LNHDA and CDR2 is SQIVND (reference sequence). Trimming removed 6 bases at V and 1 base at J, with 4 bases between. The CDR3 nucleotides are TGTGCCAGTAGCGACAGCAATCAGCCCCAGCATTTT. Translating it yields CASSDSNQPQHF. The entire variable domain, with the rest obtained from reference TRBV19 and TRBJ1-5, is as follows: DGGITQSPKYLFRKEGQNVTLSCEQNLNHDAMYWYRQDPGQGLRLIYYSQIVNDFQKGDIAEGYSVSREKKESFPLTVTSAQKNPTAFYLCASSDSNQPQHFGDGTRLSIL.

This clonotype was counted between two and nine times. The V call is TRBV28, the J call TRBJ1-1; no clear D gene. CDR1 is MDHEN and CDR2 is SYDVKM in the germline V gene. This CDR3 spans 13 amino acids. Trimming removed 5 bases at V and 11 bases at J, with 18 bases between. The CDR3 loop reads CASSLSLGLVAFF. The CDR3 bases are TGTGCCAGCAGTCTCTCTCTGGGGTTGGTTGCTTTCTTT.

In its sample, this clonotype was seen a few times. The chain combines TRBV7-6 with TRBJ2-1; 7 bases are shared with TRBD2. The germline gives CDR1 SGHVS, CDR2 FNYEAQ. CDR3 size: 18 residues. Trimming took 3 bases from V and 9 from J; bases not matched to a gene: 20. For the CDR3, the DNA is TGTGCCAGCAGCTTCGAAGTAGGGATCACTAGCGCTGGGGGTGAGCAGTTCTTC. Its translation is CASSFEVGITSAGGEQFF.

This clonotype was counted a few times. The gene calls are TRBV7-9 and TRBJ1-1, with D unclear. Deletions cut 1 base from V and 3 bases from J, with 9 bases between. CDR1 SEHNR and CDR2 FQNEAQ come from the germline V gene (reference sequence). This CDR3 is built from 14 residues. The CDR3 sequence: CASSLEGGDTEAFF. CDR3 nucleotides: TGTGCCAGCAGCTTAGAGGGAGGCGACACTGAAGCTTTCTTT.

The chain is built from TRBV11-2 and TRBJ1-5; tentatively, D is TRBD1 (5 bases). The V gene's germline CDR1 is SGHAT and CDR2 FQNNGV. V was clipped by 6 bases and J by 4 bases, with 13 bases between them. There are 14 residues in the CDR3. The CDR3 spells CASSLGGVNQPQHF. In DNA form, the CDR3 reads TGTGCCAGCAGTCTTGGGGGGGTTAATCAGCCCCAGCATTTT.